The 31 T cell receptor beta chains reported below all come from one sample, sequenced in a study of CD8+CD57+ T cells in acquired aplastic anemia. Investigators profiled TCR beta VDJ and CDR3 from genomic DNA template. Via MiXCR, TCRdb re-called the reads, giving one row per CDR3 protein. The data show 310,000 or so distinct CDR3 sequences, with approximately 60% seen just once and 1.3% held by the top ten. Sequenced patients had shown CD8+CD57+ cell expansion by flow cytometry. Material for sequencing was sorted CD4+, CD8+, or CD8+CD57+ T cells (not recorded which) from PBMCs. The receptors originated from a human donor with aplastic anemia.

The CDR3 protein is CSATGQGSYNSPLHF. The CDR3, as DNA: TGCAGTGCAACGGGACAGGGCTCCTATAATTCACCCCTCCACTTT. This sequence joins TRBV20-1 and TRBJ1-6; 9 bases fit TRBD1. Germline assignment: CDR1 DFQATT and CDR2 SNEGSKA (reference sequence). Trimming at V came to 6 bases and at J to 0 bases, leaving 3 bases not matched to a gene. The CDR3 spans 15 residues.

The V call is TRBV19, the J call TRBJ2-3, with D possibly being TRBD2 (5 bases). The V and J ends lost 10 bases and 8 bases respectively, with 22 bases between them. The germline gives CDR1 LNHDA, CDR2 SQIVND (reference sequence). This CDR3 region has 14 residues. The CDR3 loop is CATKPSGAVGTQYF. DNA of the CDR3: TGTGCCACAAAACCCAGCGGCGCCGTAGGTACGCAGTATTTT.

This clonotype was recorded a few times. The CDR3 loop is CASSQGLGGVYTEAFF. In nucleotides, the CDR3 is TGTGCCAGCAGCCAAGGTCTGGGGGGGGTTTACACTGAAGCTTTCTTT. The V call is TRBV3-1, the J call TRBJ1-1; TRBD1 might be the D (5 bases). V was cut by 1 base and J by 3 bases, with 15 bases left in between. The CDR3 totals 16 residues. CDR1 and CDR2 (germline): LGHDT, YNNKEL (reference sequence). Full variable domain (remainder filled in from reference TRBV3-1 and TRBJ1-1): DTAVSQTPKYLVTQMGNDKSIKCEQNLGHDTMYWYKQDSKKFLKIMFSYNNKELIINETVPNRFSPKSPDKAHLNLHINSLELGDSAVYFCASSQGLGGVYTEAFFGQGTRLTVV.

The rearrangement joins TRBV7-6 to TRBJ2-5; 9 bases are a match to TRBD2. This CDR3 is built from 17 residues. With V trimmed by 2 bases and J by 1 base, 8 bases remained unmatched. The germline gives CDR1 SGHVS, CDR2 FNYEAQ. CDR3 in amino acids: CASSLLNGLAIQETQYF. The DNA of the CDR3 is TGTGCCAGCAGCTTATTAAACGGACTAGCGATCCAAGAGACCCAGTACTTC. The complete variable domain, with remaining parts taken from reference TRBV7-6 and TRBJ2-5, reads GAGVSQSPRYKVTKRGQDVALRCDPISGHVSLYWYRQALGQGPEFLTYFNYEAQQDKSGLPNDRFSAERPEGSISTLTIQRTEQRDSAMYRCASSLLNGLAIQETQYFGPGTRLLVL.

This chain links TRBV10-2 with TRBJ2-3; D is possibly TRBD2 (6 bases). V was shortened by 6 bases and J by 3 bases, with 13 bases between the two germline ends. The germline V gene encodes CDR1 WSHSY and CDR2 SAAADI. This CDR3 contains 14 residues. The CDR3 is CASSGIAGTDTQYF. CDR3 DNA sequence: TGCGCCAGCAGCGGTATTGCGGGAACAGATACGCAGTATTTT.

The chain recombines TRBV15 with TRBJ2-3; D is ambiguous. Germline V gene data show CDR1 as LNHNV and CDR2 as YYDKDF (reference sequence). The CDR3 loop spans 14 amino acids. V lost 1 base and J lost 0, with 5 bases in between. The DNA of the CDR3 is TGTGCCACCAGCAGAGCACAGAGCACAGATACGCAGTATTTT. Amino acid sequence: CATSRAQSTDTQYF.

A single count supports this clonotype. V usage is TRBV24-1 and J usage is TRBJ2-1, with D possibly TRBD2 on 6 matching bases. Trimming cost V 1 base and J 1 base, with 19 bases left between them. The CDR3 contains 19 residues. Per germline, CDR1 KGHDR and CDR2 SFDVKD. CDR3 sequence reads: CATSDFAGSGGESYNEQFF. As DNA, the CDR3 is TGTGCCACCAGTGATTTCGCGGGGTCCGGCGGCGAGTCCTACAATGAGCAGTTCTTC.

As DNA, the CDR3 is TGTGCCAGCAGCTTACAAGCACAGGCCGGCTACACCTTC. Amino acids: CASSLQAQAGYTF. V is TRBV7-9 and J is TRBJ1-2; maybe TRBD1 (5 bases). The CDR3 extends over 13 amino acids. V was shortened by 2 bases and J by 8 bases, with 12 bases between the two germline ends. Germline values: CDR1 SEHNR, CDR2 FQNEAQ (reference sequence).

The chain employs TRBV4-1 and TRBJ2-7; TRBD2 matches 7 bases. The V and J ends lost 0 bases and 6 bases, in that order; junction bases with no gene match: 8. The CDR3 contains 15 residues. The germline CDR1 and CDR2 sequences are MGHRA and YSYEKL. Written as DNA, the CDR3 is TGCGCCAGCAGCCAAGAAAGCGGGGCTTTCGGCGAGCAGTACTTC. Its translation is CASSQESGAFGEQYF.

The chain joins TRBV20-1 to TRBJ2-3, with D hard to call. V was pared by 8 bases and J by 2 bases, with 14 bases between. The CDR3 covers 13 residues. The germline V gene encodes CDR1 DFQATT and CDR2 SNEGSKA (reference sequence). The CDR3 loop reads CSFTKVFTDTQYF. The CDR3 DNA sequence: TGCAGTTTCACTAAGGTTTTCACAGATACGCAGTATTTT.

This clonotype was seen a few times. This rearrangement joins TRBV20-1 to TRBJ1-3; no firm D call. This CDR3 region has 9 residues. In germline, CDR1 is DFQATT, CDR2 SNEGSKA (reference sequence). The CDR3 DNA is TGCAGCTCTGGAAACACCATATATTTT. Translating gives CSSGNTIYF.

V usage is TRBV6-1 and J usage is TRBJ1-2, with D perhaps TRBD1 (5 bases). The CDR3 totals 14 residues. CDR1 is MNHNS and CDR2 is SASEGT in the germline V gene. V dropped 7 bases and J dropped 4 bases, with 16 bases sitting between them. The CDR3, as DNA: TGTGCCAGCATTGGAGGAGGGGTTCCCTATGGCTACACCTTC. It codes for CASIGGGVPYGYTF.

At least ten counts were recorded for this clonotype. J is TRBJ2-7 and V is TRBV20-1; the D gene could be TRBD1 or TRBD2 (5 bases each). The length of the CDR3 is 14 residues. Trimming shortened V by 5 bases and J by 0 bases, and 14 bases separated the two germline ends. Per the germline V gene, CDR1 is DFQATT and CDR2 is SNEGSKA (reference sequence). As DNA, the CDR3 is TGCAGTGCTCCGAACACTGGGACCTCCTACGAGCAGTACTTC. This sequence encodes CSAPNTGTSYEQYF.

This clonotype showed up many times. The chain recombines TRBV19 with TRBJ2-2; 13 bases are a match to TRBD2. Germline lookup yields CDR1 LNHDA and CDR2 SQIVND (reference sequence). Trimming took 6 bases from V and 1 from J; bases not matched to a gene: 2. The CDR3 sequence is 16 residues long. CDR3 sequence reads: CASRGLAGQNTGELFF. In DNA form, the CDR3 reads TGTGCCAGTAGGGGACTAGCGGGACAGAACACCGGGGAGCTGTTTTTT. Filled out from reference TRBV19 and TRBJ2-2, the complete variable domain reads DGGITQSPKYLFRKEGQNVTLSCEQNLNHDAMYWYRQDPGQGLRLIYYSQIVNDFQKGDIAEGYSVSREKKESFPLTVTSAQKNPTAFYLCASRGLAGQNTGELFFGEGSRLTVL.

This clonotype was detected only a few times. The rearrangement links TRBV15 to TRBJ1-2; a weak D match, TRBD1 (5 bases). The CDR3 has 14 residues. Germline V CDR1 and CDR2: LNHNV, YYDKDF (reference sequence). Between the trimmed V and J ends, which lost 1 base and 4 bases, there was a span of 10 bases. The CDR3 DNA sequence: TGTGCCACCAGCAGAGTAGGGGTTCCCTATGGCTACACCTTC. It specifies CATSRVGVPYGYTF.

The chain couples TRBV5-4 to TRBJ1-1; maybe TRBD1 (5 bases). The V gene lost 0 bases and the J gene lost 1 base, with 10 bases spanning the gap. CDR3 length: 15 residues. Germline V gene sequence: CDR1 SGHNT, CDR2 YYREEE (reference sequence). The CDR3 DNA is TGTGCCAGCAGCTTGGGACAGCAAGAGAACACTGAAGCTTTCTTT. Translated: CASSLGQQENTEAFF. Looking up the rest from reference TRBV5-4 and TRBJ1-1 gives the full variable domain: ETGVTQSPTHLIKTRGQQVTLRCSSQSGHNTVSWYQQALGQGPQFIFQYYREEENGRGNFPPRFSGLQFPNYSSELNVNALELDDSALYLCASSLGQQENTEAFFGQGTRLTVV.

The V call is TRBV7-9, the J call TRBJ2-4, with D perhaps matching TRBD2 (7 bases). The germline V gene encodes CDR1 SEHNR and CDR2 FQNEAQ (reference sequence). V was clipped by 5 bases and J by 7 bases, with 24 bases between them. CDR3 length equals 17 residues. CDR3: CASSPGGEGDYVNIQYF. In nucleotides, the CDR3 is TGTGCCAGCAGCCCTGGCGGGGAGGGGGATTATGTTAACATTCAGTACTTC.

The rearrangement links TRBV24-1 to TRBJ1-2; no clear D. The CDR3 has 13 residues. CDR1 and CDR2 (germline): KGHDR, SFDVKD. V dropped 5 bases and J dropped 2 bases, with 8 bases sitting between them. The CDR3 DNA is TGTGCCACCAGTGGCACAGAAAACTATGGCTACACCTTC. This encodes CATSGTENYGYTF.

V is TRBV5-1 and J is TRBJ2-2; the D gene is possibly TRBD1 (6 bases). In germline, CDR1 is SGHRS, CDR2 YFSETQ. The V end lost 1 base, the J end lost 6 bases, and 10 bases lay between the germline ends. The CDR3 sequence is 14 residues long. CDR3 loop: CASSLSSGAGELFF. CDR3 bases: TGCGCCAGCAGCTTGAGTTCAGGGGCCGGGGAGCTGTTTTTT.

This clonotype has at least ten counts. The J gene is TRBJ2-1, the V gene TRBV20-1, with D perhaps matching TRBD1 or TRBD2 (6 bases each). The germline V gene has CDR1 DFQATT and CDR2 SNEGSKA (reference sequence). The germline V and J ends were trimmed by 1 base and 2 bases, with 12 bases remaining between them. The CDR3 is 15 residues long. The CDR3 bases are TGCAGTGCTAGAGGGGGGGCCGGGGCCTACAATGAGCAGTTCTTC. The encoded protein is CSARGGAGAYNEQFF.

This clonotype was counted at least ten times. The chain combines TRBV7-3 with TRBJ2-1, with D perhaps TRBD2 (5 bases). There are 15 residues in the CDR3. The V gene's germline CDR1 is SGHTA and CDR2 FQGTGA. V lost 0 bases to trimming and J lost 12 bases, with 18 bases between them. CDR3 loop: CASSLTGGTSRAQFF. CDR3 in DNA: TGTGCCAGCAGCTTAACCGGAGGAACCTCGCGGGCGCAGTTCTTC.

V usage is TRBV14 and J usage is TRBJ2-1; 7 bases fit TRBD2. V lost 0 bases to trimming and J lost 0 bases; unmatched junction nucleotides: 14. Germline V gene lookup returns CDR1 SGHDN and CDR2 FVKESK. The CDR3 has 20 amino acids. CDR3 DNA sequence: TGTGCCAGCAGCCAAGATCTGAGGGCTAGCGGACGACCCTCCTACAATGAGCAGTTCTTC. Protein sequence: CASSQDLRASGRPSYNEQFF.

In regard to this clonotype: This is likely a read error, given that the CDR3 carries no conserved phenylalanine or tryptophan at its end. No DNA is shown, since the ends of the CDR3 on it are uncertain; the CDR3 is the one TCRdb lists. The V gene is TRBV7-9, the J gene TRBJ1-6; the table's D gene call, TRBD1, was not cross checked with the DNA. The CDR3 is made up of 11 amino acids, end residues included. CDR1 is SEHNR and CDR2 is FQNEAQ in the germline V gene (reference sequence). This chain's CDR3 is CASSLRDNHRR.

V gene TRBV7-9 combines with J gene TRBJ2-5; 7 bases match TRBD1. The germline V gene encodes CDR1 SEHNR and CDR2 FQNEAQ (reference sequence). Trimming took 5 bases from V and 7 from J; bases not matched to a gene: 22. The CDR3 is made up of 18 amino acids. CDR3 residues: CASSQAPPGTVLVGTQYF. CDR3 nucleotide sequence: TGTGCCAGCAGCCAGGCCCCGCCGGGGACAGTATTAGTCGGGACCCAGTACTTC.

The chain has TRBV10-3 and TRBJ2-2; D possibly matches TRBD1 or TRBD2 (5 bases each). This CDR3 region has 17 residues. The V gene's germline CDR1 is ENHRY and CDR2 SYGVKD. V gave up 10 bases and J gave up 4 bases, with 25 bases separating them. CDR3 nucleotide sequence: TGTGCCAGCAGGGCGCCCGGGGCCACTTCGTGCACCGGGGAGCTGTTTTTT. It specifies CASRAPGATSCTGELFF.

Comments on this clonotype: Compared with germline, one end of the junction differs, possibly owing to a read error. The CDR3 DNA follows: TGTGCCAGCAGTGACAGTCTCTCTGGAAACACCACATATTTT. Protein product: CASSDSLSGNTTYF. The chain recombines TRBV25-1 with TRBJ1-3; D call uncertain. This CDR3 comprises 14 residues. CDR1 is MGHDK and CDR2 is SYGVNS in the germline V gene.

This clonotype was observed once. V gene TRBV10-3 combines with J gene TRBJ1-2; D unresolved. Trimming removed 4 bases at V and 6 bases at J, with 12 bases between. This CDR3 comprises 13 residues. Germline assignment: CDR1 ENHRY and CDR2 SYGVKD. Written as DNA, the CDR3 is TGTGCCATCAGTGCAGCGGGAGGCGATGGCTACACCTTC. This codes for CAISAAGGDGYTF.

This chain links TRBV12-3 or TRBV12-4 with TRBJ2-1; the D gene could be TRBD1 or TRBD2 (5 bases each). The J call is in doubt because the DNA end fits TRBJ2-7 better. The CDR3 length is 14 residues. Here the CDR3 reads CASSFWDRTYEQYF. The CDR3 region has the DNA TGTGCCAGCAGCTTCTGGGACCGAACCTACGAGCAGTACTTC.

V is TRBV2 and J is TRBJ2-7; D not resolved. With 6 bases removed from V and 5 bases from J, the gap between germline ends came to 17 bases. The germline V gene has CDR1 SNHLY and CDR2 FYNNEI. The CDR3 extends over 14 amino acids. DNA for the CDR3: TGTGCCAGCAGGGCCGCCTTTATTGGGAACGAGCAGTACTTC. The encoded protein is CASRAAFIGNEQYF.

The gene calls are TRBV24-1 and TRBJ2-2; perhaps D is TRBD1 or TRBD2 (5 bases each). The V gene's germline CDR1 is KGHDR and CDR2 SFDVKD. With 4 bases removed from V and 4 bases from J, the gap between germline ends came to 6 bases. The CDR3 runs to 13 residues. As DNA, the CDR3 is TGTGCCACCAGTGAGAGGGGCACCGGGGAGCTGTTTTTT. Translating it yields CATSERGTGELFF.

The CDR3 spells CASSLATDGTGRYEQYF. The CDR3 DNA sequence: TGTGCCAGCAGCTTAGCGACCGATGGGACAGGGAGATACGAGCAGTACTTC. The chain has TRBV7-6 and TRBJ2-7, with TRBD1 identical over 9 bases. The CDR3 spans 17 residues. The junction had 10 bases not matched to a gene; V was cut back by 0 bases and J by 4 bases. Germline values: CDR1 SGHVS, CDR2 FNYEAQ.